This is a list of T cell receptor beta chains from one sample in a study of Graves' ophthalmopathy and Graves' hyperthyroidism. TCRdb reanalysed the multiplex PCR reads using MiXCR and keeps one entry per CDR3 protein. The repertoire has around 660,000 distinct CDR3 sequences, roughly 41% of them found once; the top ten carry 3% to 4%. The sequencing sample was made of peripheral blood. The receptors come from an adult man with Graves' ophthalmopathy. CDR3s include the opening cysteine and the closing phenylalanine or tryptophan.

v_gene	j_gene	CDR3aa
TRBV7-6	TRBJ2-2	CASSLSPGTTGELFF
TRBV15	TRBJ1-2	CATGYDGGYGYTF
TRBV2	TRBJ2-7	CASAGLADYEQYF
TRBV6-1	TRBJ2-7	CASTPLGTSGRYEQYF
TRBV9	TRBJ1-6	CASSVQGPGPLHF
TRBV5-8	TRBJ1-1	CASSLALGGNTEAFF
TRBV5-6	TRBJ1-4	CASGLQGQRNEKLFF
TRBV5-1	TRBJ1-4	CASSLVTDEEKLFF
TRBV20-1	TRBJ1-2	CSARDGRGWEGYTF
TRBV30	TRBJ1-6	CAWKIGGGSPLHF
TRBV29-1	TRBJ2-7	CSVVSGSQQYF
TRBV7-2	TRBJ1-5	CASSQAVNQPQHF
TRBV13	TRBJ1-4	CASSLASSLREKLFF
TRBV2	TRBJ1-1	CASSGAGDEAFF
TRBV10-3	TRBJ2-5	CAISEVDQETQYF
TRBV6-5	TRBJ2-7	CASSPGLATHEQYF
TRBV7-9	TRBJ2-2	CASSQESGTNTGELFF
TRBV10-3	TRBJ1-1	CATVRSGQENTEAFF
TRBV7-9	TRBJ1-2	CASSLAPQGASQGYTF
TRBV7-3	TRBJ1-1	CASSRGLNTEAFF
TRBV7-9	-	CASSLGAGDEQFF
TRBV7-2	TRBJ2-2	CASSLAGTRVNTGELFF
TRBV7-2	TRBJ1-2	CASSLALAETGPNYGYTF
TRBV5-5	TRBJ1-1	CASSQGPQNTEAFF
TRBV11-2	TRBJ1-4	CASSTGQREKLFF
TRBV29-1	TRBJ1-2	CSTSGAYGYTF
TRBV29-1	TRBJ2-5	CSVEVAGVGTQYF
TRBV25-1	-	CASSTNGGGRTLNNEQFF
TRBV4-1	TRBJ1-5	CASSQGQYYSNQPQHF
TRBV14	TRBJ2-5	CASSQEVRIGTQYF
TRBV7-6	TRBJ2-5	CASSLTGGKETQYF
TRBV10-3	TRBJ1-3	CASSYLGGSRLDTIYF
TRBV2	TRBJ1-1	CASFPGGTEAFF
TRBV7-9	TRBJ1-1	CASRIRGATEAFF
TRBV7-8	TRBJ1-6	CASSPRESWPLHF
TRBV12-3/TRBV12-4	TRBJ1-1	CASSLRNRMVAEAFF
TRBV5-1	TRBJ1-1	CASSPNDRAQNTEAFF
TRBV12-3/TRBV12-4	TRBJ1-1	CASSFGRVGYRTEAFF
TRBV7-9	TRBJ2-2	CASSLQGTTGELFF
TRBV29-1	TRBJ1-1	CSIEGTANTEAFF
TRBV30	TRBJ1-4	CACRQGAEKLFF
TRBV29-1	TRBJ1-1	CSVGPGRTEAFF
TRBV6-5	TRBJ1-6	CASRTTGLTFNSPLHF
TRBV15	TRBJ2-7	CATSSLGPGQGYEQYF
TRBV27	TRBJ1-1	CASSFASVNTEAFF
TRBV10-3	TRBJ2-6	CAISEDRVNVLTF
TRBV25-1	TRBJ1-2	CASAGQGNYGYTF
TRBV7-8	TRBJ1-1	CASSLSTGWTEAFF
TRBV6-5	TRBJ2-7	CASTVGLSYEQYF
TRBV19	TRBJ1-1	CASRTLAGDNEQFF
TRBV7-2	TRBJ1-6	CASSSASYNSPLHF
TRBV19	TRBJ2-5	CASIGTTAGQETQYF